The clone carrying this T cell receptor (beta chain) appeared a few times. Its target is not known. The data were obtained in a study of blood T cells in healthy people across ages. Study-wide findings and caveats: Among T cells, TCR beta diversity per million cells dropped roughly linearly as age rose.

Then a second PCR, running about 7 to 11 cycles, was carried out with a sample-barcoded 5' primer and a J-beta primer mix. MiXCR, run by TCRdb on the 5' RACE reads, gives a single entry per CDR3 protein. The sample yields about 290,000 distinct CDR3 sequences, 27% seen once. V lost 2 bases and J 5 bases, leaving 16 bases between the germline ends. Germline V gene data show CDR1 as SGHTA and CDR2 as FQGNSA. CDR3 size: 15 residues. This sequence joins TRBV7-2 and TRBJ2-7; the D gene is possibly TRBD1 (5 bases). The material sequenced was blood. The receptor comes from a woman in her 70s in good health. CDR3 bases: TGTGCCAGCAGCTTAAGACGCAGGGTGGGTAACGAGCAGTACTTC. Its translation: CASSLRRRVGNEQYF.